Sequencing of this T cell receptor (beta chain) was carried out in a study of cytomegalovirus exposure and HLA in healthy donors. Findings of the study overall: As confirmed in vitro, a few CMV-associated chains were specific for CMV antigens. Among TCR beta chains, those listed as cytomegalovirus-associated numbered over 150.

Sequencing used immunoSEQ multiplex PCR; TCRdb keeps in-frame clones, though not all of them. The table lists roughly 70,000 clones, approximately 97% of them singletons. The V gene end was trimmed by 0 bases and the J gene end by 7 bases; junction bases not matched to a gene: 4. The CDR3 runs to 15 residues. Germline assignment: CDR1 SGHAT and CDR2 FQNNGV. Turning to this clone: Its antigen is unknown.

This chain connects TRBV11-2 to TRBJ1-5, with TRBD1 identical over 9 bases. Sequencing was performed on PBMCs. The receptor was derived from a woman aged 18-30 years in good health and CMV-seropositive. The CDR3 DNA sequence: TGTGCCAGCAGCTTAGAGGGACAGGGAGGACAGCCCCAGCATTTT. It codes for CASSLEGQGGQPQHF.